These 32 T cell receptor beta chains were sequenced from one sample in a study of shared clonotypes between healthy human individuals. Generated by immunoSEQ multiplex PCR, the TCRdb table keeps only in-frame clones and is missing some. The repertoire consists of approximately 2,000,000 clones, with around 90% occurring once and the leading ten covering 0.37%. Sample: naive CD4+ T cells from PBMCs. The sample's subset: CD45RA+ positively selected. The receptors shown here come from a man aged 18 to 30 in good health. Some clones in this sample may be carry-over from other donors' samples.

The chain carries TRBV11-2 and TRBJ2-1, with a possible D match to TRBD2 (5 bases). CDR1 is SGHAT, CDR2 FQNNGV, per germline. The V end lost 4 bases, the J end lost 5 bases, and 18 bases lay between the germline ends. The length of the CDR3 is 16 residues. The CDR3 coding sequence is TGTGCCAGCAGCTCGGACCGTTCCTGGGGAGACAATGAGCAGTTCTTC. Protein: CASSSDRSWGDNEQFF.

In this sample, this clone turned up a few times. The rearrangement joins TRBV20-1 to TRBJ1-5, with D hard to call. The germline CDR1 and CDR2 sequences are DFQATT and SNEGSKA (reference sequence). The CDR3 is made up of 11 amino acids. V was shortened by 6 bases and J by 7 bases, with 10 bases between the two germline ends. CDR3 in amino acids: CSAGGVQPQHF. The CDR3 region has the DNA TGCAGTGCCGGTGGGGTCCAGCCCCAGCATTTT.

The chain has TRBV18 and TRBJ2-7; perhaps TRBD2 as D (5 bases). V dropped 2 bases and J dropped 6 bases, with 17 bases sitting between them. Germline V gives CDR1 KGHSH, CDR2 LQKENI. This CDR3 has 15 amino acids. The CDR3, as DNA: TGTGCCAGCTCACCATTGCCGGGAAGTCGCGGCGAGCAGTACTTC. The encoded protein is CASSPLPGSRGEQYF.

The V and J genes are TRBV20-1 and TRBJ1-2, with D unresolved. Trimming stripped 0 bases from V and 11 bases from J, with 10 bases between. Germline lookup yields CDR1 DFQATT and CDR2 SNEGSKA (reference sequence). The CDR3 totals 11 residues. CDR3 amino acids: CSARDDVRYTF. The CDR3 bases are TGCAGTGCTAGAGATGACGTTCGGTACACCTTC.

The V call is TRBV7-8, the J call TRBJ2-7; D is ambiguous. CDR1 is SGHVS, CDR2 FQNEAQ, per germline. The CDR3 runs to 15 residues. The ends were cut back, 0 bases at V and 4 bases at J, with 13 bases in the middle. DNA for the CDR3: TGTGCCAGCAGCTTAGCGCACCTCCCACCTTACGAGCAGTACTTC. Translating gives CASSLAHLPPYEQYF.

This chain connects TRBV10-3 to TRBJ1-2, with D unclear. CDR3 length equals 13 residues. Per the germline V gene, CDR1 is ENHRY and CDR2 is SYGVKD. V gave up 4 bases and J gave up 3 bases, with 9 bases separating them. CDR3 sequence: CAISAGQDYGYTF. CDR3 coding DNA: TGTGCCATCAGTGCGGGCCAAGACTATGGCTACACCTTC.

CDR3 region: CASSLDQQSTYEQYF. The CDR3 coding sequence is TGTGCCAGCAGCTTAGATCAACAGAGCACCTACGAGCAGTACTTC. The V and J genes are TRBV11-2 and TRBJ2-7; the D is unclear. The germline V gene has CDR1 SGHAT and CDR2 FQNNGV. The CDR3 contains 15 residues. Trimming shortened V by 0 bases and J by 2 bases, and 11 bases separated the two germline ends.

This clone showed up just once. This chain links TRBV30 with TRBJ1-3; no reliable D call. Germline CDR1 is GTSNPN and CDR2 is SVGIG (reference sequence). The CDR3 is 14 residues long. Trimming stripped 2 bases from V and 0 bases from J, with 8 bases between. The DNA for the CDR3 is TGTGCCTGGAGTCTGGAGAGCTCTGGAAACACCATATATTTT. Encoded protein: CAWSLESSGNTIYF.

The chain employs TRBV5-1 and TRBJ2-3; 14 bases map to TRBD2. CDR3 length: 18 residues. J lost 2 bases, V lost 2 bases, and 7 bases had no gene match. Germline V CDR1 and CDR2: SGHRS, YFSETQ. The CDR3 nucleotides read TGCGCCAGCAGCTTCGGGACTAGCGGGAGACCTTACACAGATACGCAGTATTTT. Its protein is CASSFGTSGRPYTDTQYF.

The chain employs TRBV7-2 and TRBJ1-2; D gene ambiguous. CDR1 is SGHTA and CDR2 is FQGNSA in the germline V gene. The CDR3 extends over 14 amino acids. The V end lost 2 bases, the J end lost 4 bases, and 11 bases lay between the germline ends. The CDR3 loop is CASSLLRGPYGYTF. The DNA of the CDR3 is TGTGCCAGCAGCTTATTGCGCGGACCCTATGGCTACACCTTC.

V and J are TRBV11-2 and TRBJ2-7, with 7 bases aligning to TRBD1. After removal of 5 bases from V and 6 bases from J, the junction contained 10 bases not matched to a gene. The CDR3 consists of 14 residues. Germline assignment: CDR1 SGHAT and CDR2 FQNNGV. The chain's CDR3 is CASSLRDSLFEQYF. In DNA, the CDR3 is TGTGCCAGCAGCCTACGGGACAGTTTATTCGAGCAGTACTTC. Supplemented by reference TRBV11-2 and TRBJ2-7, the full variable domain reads EAGVAQSPRYKIIEKRQSVAFWCNPISGHATLYWYQQILGQGPKLLIQFQNNGVVDDSQLPKDRFSAERLKGVDSTLKIQPAKLEDSAVYLCASSLRDSLFEQYFGPGTRLTVT.

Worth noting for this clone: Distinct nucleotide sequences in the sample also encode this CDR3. The CDR3 sequence: CASSPGQGNYGYTF. In DNA form, the CDR3 reads TGTGCCAGCAGCCCGGGACAGGGGAACTATGGCTACACCTTC. V gene TRBV7-9 combines with J gene TRBJ1-2, with 10 positions matching TRBD1. J lost 2 bases, V lost 5 bases, and 2 bases had no gene match. Germline values: CDR1 SEHNR, CDR2 FQNEAQ (reference sequence). CDR3 size: 14 residues.

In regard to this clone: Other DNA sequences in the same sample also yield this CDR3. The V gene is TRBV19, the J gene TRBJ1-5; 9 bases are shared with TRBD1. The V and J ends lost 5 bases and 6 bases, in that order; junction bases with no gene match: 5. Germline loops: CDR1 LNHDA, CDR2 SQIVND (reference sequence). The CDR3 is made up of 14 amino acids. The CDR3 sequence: CASSVTGGSQPQHF. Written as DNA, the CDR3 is TGTGCCAGTAGTGTAACAGGGGGCAGTCAGCCCCAGCATTTT.

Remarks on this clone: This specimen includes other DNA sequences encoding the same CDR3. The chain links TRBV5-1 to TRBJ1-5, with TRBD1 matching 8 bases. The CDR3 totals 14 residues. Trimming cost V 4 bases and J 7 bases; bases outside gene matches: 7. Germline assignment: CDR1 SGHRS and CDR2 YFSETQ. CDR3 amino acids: CASSPDRGDQPQHF. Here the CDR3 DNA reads TGCGCCAGCAGCCCCGACAGGGGCGACCAGCCCCAGCATTTT.

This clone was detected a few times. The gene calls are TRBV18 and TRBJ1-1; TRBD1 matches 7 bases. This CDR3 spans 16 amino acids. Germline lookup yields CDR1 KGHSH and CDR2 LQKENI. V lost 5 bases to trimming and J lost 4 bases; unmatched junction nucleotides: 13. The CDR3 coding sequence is TGTGCCAGCTCAGGTAGCGTGACAGGGATGGGCACTGAAGCTTTCTTT. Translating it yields CASSGSVTGMGTEAFF.

The CDR3 DNA follows: TGTGCCAGCAGTTACTCATTTTGGGGGAAGGAAGAGACCCAGTACTTC. Protein sequence: CASSYSFWGKEETQYF. The V gene is TRBV6-5, the J gene TRBJ2-5; TRBD1 or TRBD2 may be the D gene (5 bases each). The germline CDR1 and CDR2 sequences are MNHEY and SVGAGI. The CDR3 is made up of 16 amino acids. Trimming cost V 0 bases and J 3 bases, with 14 bases left between them.

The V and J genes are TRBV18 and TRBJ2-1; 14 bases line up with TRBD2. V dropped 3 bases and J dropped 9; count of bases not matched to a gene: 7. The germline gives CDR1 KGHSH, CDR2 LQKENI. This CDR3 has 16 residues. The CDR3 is CASSPPGLAGVSEQFF. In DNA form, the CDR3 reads TGTGCCAGCTCACCCCCGGGACTAGCGGGAGTCAGTGAGCAGTTCTTC.

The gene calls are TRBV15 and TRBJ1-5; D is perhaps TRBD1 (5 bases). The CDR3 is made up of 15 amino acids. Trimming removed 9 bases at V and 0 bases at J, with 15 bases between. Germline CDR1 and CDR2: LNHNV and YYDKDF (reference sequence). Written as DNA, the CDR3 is TGTGCCACAAACAGGAATTCTTATAGCAATCAGCCCCAGCATTTT. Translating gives CATNRNSYSNQPQHF.

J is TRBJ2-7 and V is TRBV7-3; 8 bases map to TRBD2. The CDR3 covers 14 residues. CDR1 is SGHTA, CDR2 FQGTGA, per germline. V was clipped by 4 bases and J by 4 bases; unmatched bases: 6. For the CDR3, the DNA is TGTGCCAGCAGCTCCTCAGCGGGAGTGTACGAGCAGTACTTC. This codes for CASSSSAGVYEQYF.

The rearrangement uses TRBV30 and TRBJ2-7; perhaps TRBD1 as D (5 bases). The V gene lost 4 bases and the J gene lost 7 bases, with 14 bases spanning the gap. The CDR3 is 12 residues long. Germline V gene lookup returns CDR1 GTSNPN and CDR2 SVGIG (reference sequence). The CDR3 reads CAWNVGPREQYF. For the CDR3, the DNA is TGTGCCTGGAATGTGGGGCCTAGAGAGCAGTACTTC. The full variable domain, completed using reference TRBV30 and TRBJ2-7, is SQTIHQWPATLVQPVGSPLSLECTVEGTSNPNLYWYRQAAGRGLQLLFYSVGIGQISSEVPQNLSASRPQDRQFILSSKKLLLSDSGFYLCAWNVGPREQYFGPGTRLTVT.

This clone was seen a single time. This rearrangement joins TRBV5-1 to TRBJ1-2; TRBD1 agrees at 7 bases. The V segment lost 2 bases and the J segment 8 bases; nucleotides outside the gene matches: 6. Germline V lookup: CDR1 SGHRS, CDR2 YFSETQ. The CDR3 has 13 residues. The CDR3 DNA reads TGCGCCAGCAGCTTAGACAGGGATACCGGCTACACCTTC. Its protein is CASSLDRDTGYTF.

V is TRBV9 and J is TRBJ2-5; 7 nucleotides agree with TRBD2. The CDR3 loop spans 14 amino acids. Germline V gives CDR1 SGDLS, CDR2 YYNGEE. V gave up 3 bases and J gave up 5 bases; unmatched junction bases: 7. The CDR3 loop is CASSGSTSAETQYF. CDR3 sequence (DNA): TGTGCCAGCAGCGGAAGTACTAGCGCGGAGACCCAGTACTTC.

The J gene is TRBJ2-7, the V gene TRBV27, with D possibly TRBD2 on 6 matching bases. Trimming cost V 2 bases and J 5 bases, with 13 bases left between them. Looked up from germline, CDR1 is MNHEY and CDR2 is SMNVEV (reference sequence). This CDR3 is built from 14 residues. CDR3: CASSLAGSSNEQYF. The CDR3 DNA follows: TGTGCCAGCAGTTTAGCCGGGAGTTCGAACGAGCAGTACTTC.

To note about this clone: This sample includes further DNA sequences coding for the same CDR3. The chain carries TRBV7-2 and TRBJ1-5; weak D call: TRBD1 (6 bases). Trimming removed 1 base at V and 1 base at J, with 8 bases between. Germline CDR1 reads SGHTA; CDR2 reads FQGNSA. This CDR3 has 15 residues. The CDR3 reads CASSLVGGSNQPQHF. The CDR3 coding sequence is TGTGCCAGCAGCTTAGTAGGGGGGAGCAATCAGCCCCAGCATTTT.

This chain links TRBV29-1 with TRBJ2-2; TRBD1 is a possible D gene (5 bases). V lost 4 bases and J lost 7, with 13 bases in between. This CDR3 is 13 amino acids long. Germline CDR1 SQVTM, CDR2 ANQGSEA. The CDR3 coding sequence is TGCAGCGTTGGAATTCCGGACATCGGGGAGCTGTTTTTT. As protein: CSVGIPDIGELFF.

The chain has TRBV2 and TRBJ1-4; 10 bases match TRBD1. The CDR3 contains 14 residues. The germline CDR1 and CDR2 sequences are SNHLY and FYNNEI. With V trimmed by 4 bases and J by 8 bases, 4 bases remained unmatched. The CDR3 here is CASSVDRGVEKLFF. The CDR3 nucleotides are TGTGCCAGCAGTGTGGACAGGGGGGTGGAAAAACTGTTTTTT.

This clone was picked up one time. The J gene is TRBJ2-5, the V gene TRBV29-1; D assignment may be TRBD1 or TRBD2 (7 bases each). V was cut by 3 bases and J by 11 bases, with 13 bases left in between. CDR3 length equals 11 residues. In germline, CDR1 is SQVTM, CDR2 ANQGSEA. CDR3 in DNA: TGCAGCGTTGAGTCAGGGGGGGAGCAGTACTTC. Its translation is CSVESGGEQYF.

This chain's CDR3 is CAISDFGRFSGNTIYF. In nucleotides, the CDR3 is TGTGCCATCAGTGATTTTGGGCGGTTCTCTGGAAACACCATATATTTT. The rearrangement links TRBV10-3 to TRBJ1-3; D is ambiguous. The CDR3 is made up of 16 amino acids. With 3 bases removed from V and 0 bases from J, the gap between germline ends came to 12 bases. The germline gives CDR1 ENHRY, CDR2 SYGVKD.

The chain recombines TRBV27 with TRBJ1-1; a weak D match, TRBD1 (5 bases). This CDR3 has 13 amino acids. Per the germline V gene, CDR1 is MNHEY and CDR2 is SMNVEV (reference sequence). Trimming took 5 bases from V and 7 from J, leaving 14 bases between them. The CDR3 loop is CASSRDGTGEAFF. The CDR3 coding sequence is TGTGCCAGCAGTCGGGATGGGACCGGTGAAGCTTTCTTT.

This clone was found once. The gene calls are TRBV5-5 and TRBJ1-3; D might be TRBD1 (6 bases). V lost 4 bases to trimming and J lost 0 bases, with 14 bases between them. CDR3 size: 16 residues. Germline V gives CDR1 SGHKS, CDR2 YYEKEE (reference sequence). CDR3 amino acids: CASSLGQTSSGNTIYF. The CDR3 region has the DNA TGTGCCAGCAGCCTAGGACAGACGAGCTCTGGAAACACCATATATTTT.

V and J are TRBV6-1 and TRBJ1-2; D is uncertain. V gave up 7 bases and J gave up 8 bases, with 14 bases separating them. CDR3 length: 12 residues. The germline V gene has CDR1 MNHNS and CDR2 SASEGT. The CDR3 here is CASINPGFGYTF. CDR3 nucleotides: TGTGCCAGCATTAACCCGGGGTTCGGCTACACCTTC.

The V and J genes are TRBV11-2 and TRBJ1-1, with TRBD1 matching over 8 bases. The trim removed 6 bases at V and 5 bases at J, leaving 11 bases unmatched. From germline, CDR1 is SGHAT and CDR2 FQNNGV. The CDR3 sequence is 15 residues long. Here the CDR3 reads CASSPNTGGRTEAFF. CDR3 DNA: TGTGCCAGCAGTCCAAACACAGGGGGTCGAACTGAAGCTTTCTTT.